The source of this T cell receptor beta chain is a study of blood T cells in healthy people across ages. Trimming pared 4 bases from V and 2 bases from J, leaving 5 bases between. In germline, CDR1 is SNHLY, CDR2 FYNNEI. CDR3 length: 12 residues. The second PCR ran roughly 6 to 11 cycles with a sample-barcoded 5' primer and J-beta primers. TCRdb re-derived calls from the 5' RACE reads in MiXCR, one entry per CDR3 protein. The sample lists a few hundred thousand distinct CDR3 sequences, about a quarter occurring once. This clonotype was counted between two and nine times. The sample was also reused in another study, on T cells of mothers and their children.

The chain joins TRBV2 to TRBJ2-5; no clear D gene. What was sequenced was blood. The receptor was isolated from a boy aged 2 to 9 in good health. Here the CDR3 DNA reads TGTGCCAGCAGTGTGCAGCAAGAGACCCAGTACTTC. Amino acids: CASSVQQETQYF.